This record looks at one T cell receptor (beta chain) sequence and its context. Its cognate antigen is unknown. The germline V gene encodes CDR1 SEHNR and CDR2 FQNEAQ (reference sequence). Losses at the gene ends were 5 bases for V and 4 bases for J; bases not matched to a gene: 6. CDR3 length: 16 amino acids. TCRdb's copy holds only in-frame clones and misses some; the assay was immunoSEQ multiplex PCR. Of around 240,000 clones in the sample, nearly 90% were seen once. The data are from a study of cytomegalovirus exposure and HLA in healthy donors. General study points: The authors listed approximately 150 TCR beta chains as cytomegalovirus-associated. Clusters of TCRs from the first cohort tended to co-occur in the 90 to 150 validation repertoires (as a later analysis found).

The sample was PBMCs. This receptor was identified in a woman younger than 30 in good health and CMV-seronegative. The chain links TRBV7-9 to TRBJ1-3; TRBD1 matches 12 bases. The CDR3 reads CASSPGTGGAGNTIYF. The CDR3 nucleotides read TGTGCCAGCAGCCCCGGGACAGGGGGCGCGGGAAACACCATATATTTT.